This entry lists 23 T cell receptor beta chains sequenced from one sample in a study of blood T cell repertoires in COVID-19. Clones were read by immunoSEQ multiplex PCR, and TCRdb kept only the in-frame ones, dropping some. The sample holds about 220,000 clones, 80% to 90% seen once. Sequenced: peripheral blood. The source is a young man who had recovered from COVID-19.

The rearrangement links TRBV10-3 to TRBJ2-1; 10 nucleotides align to TRBD1. Germline CDR1 reads ENHRY; CDR2 reads SYGVKD. This CDR3 comprises 13 residues. The junction had 5 bases not matched to a gene; V was cut back by 5 bases and J by 10 bases. The CDR3 spells CAISLTGGWEQFF. In DNA form, the CDR3 reads TGTGCCATCAGTTTGACAGGGGGCTGGGAGCAGTTCTTC.

This clone showed up just once. The chain combines TRBV9 with TRBJ2-1, with a weak D call TRBD1 (6 bases). The CDR3 loop spans 15 amino acids. Germline CDR1 SGDLS, CDR2 YYNGEE. V was cut by 3 bases and J by 3 bases, with 13 bases left in between. CDR3 sequence reads: CASSGTGFYYNEQFF. CDR3 DNA sequence: TGTGCCAGCAGCGGAACAGGGTTCTACTACAATGAGCAGTTCTTC.

The chain combines TRBV6-5 with TRBJ1-3, with 8 bases that match TRBD1. This CDR3 is built from 16 residues. V lost 2 bases, J lost 0 bases, and 3 bases stayed unmatched. The germline V gene has CDR1 MNHEY and CDR2 SVGAGI. The CDR3 protein is CASSYPGTGSGNTIYF. The CDR3 coding sequence is TGTGCCAGCAGTTACCCGGGGACAGGCTCTGGAAACACCATATATTTT.

The rearrangement joins TRBV6-5 to TRBJ1-1, with TRBD1 as a possible D gene (5 bases). The CDR3 contains 14 residues. The germline V gene encodes CDR1 MNHEY and CDR2 SVGAGI. The V and J ends lost 0 bases and 3 bases respectively, with 8 bases between them. In DNA form, the CDR3 reads TGTGCCAGCAGTTACTCTGGGGCCCACACTGAAGCTTTCTTT. Translating gives CASSYSGAHTEAFF.

The chain links TRBV3-1 (or the pseudogene TRBV3-2) to TRBJ2-5; 9 positions match TRBD2. Per the germline V gene, CDR1 is LGHDT and CDR2 is YNNKEL (reference sequence). The V gene end was trimmed by 1 base and the J gene end by 4 bases; junction bases not matched to a gene: 1. The CDR3 consists of 14 residues. The CDR3: CASSQASGAETQYF. CDR3 nucleotides: TGTGCCAGCAGCCAAGCTAGCGGGGCAGAGACCCAGTACTTC.

This clone has a handful of counts. The rearrangement links TRBV7-8 to TRBJ2-3, with a weak D call TRBD2 (6 bases). The V end lost 3 bases, the J end lost 5 bases, and 15 bases lay between the germline ends. The CDR3 extends over 15 amino acids. CDR1 and CDR2 (germline): SGHVS, FQNEAQ. DNA of the CDR3: TGTGCCAGCAGCTTTTCCGGGACTCAGGGAGATACGCAGTATTTT. Protein sequence: CASSFSGTQGDTQYF.

The V gene is TRBV16, the J gene TRBJ2-3; tentatively, D is TRBD2 (6 bases). With 4 bases removed from V and 0 bases from J, the gap between germline ends came to 14 bases. The CDR3 runs 16 residues. Germline CDR1 is KGHSY and CDR2 is FQNENV. The CDR3 nucleotides are TGTGCCAGCAGCCGGGATCCGGGGGAAAGCACAGATACGCAGTATTTT. Translation gives CASSRDPGESTDTQYF.

The chain employs TRBV6-2 or TRBV6-3 and TRBJ2-3; 9 nucleotides align to TRBD2. Germline loops: CDR1 MNHEY, CDR2 SVGEGT. J was trimmed by 1 base and V by 0 bases; bases with no gene match: 11. This CDR3 is 19 amino acids long. Written as DNA, the CDR3 is TGTGCCAGCAGTTACTCGATAGTAGCGGGGGTTCACGGCACAGATACGCAGTATTTT. Protein: CASSYSIVAGVHGTDTQYF.

This clone was detected once. V usage is TRBV10-1 and J usage is TRBJ2-2, with TRBD2 matching over 7 bases. V dropped 6 bases and J dropped 3; count of bases not matched to a gene: 4. Germline loops: CDR1 WNHNN, CDR2 SYGVQD (reference sequence). CDR3 size: 14 residues. The CDR3 coding sequence is TGCGCCAGCAGGGAAAGCGGGGACACCGGGGAGCTGTTTTTT. This translates into CASRESGDTGELFF.

V and J are TRBV5-8 and TRBJ1-1; D is possibly TRBD1 (5 bases). This CDR3 has 14 residues. The ends were cut back, 6 bases at V and 1 base at J, with 13 bases in the middle. Per germline, CDR1 SGHTS and CDR2 YDEGEE. DNA of the CDR3: TGTGCCAGCATTCCCAGGGTAGGGAACACTGAAGCTTTCTTT. It translates to CASIPRVGNTEAFF.

The CDR3 sequence: CASSQPWPVASPLHF. The CDR3 nucleotides read TGTGCCAGCAGCCAACCCTGGCCTGTCGCTTCACCCCTCCACTTT. The V and J genes are TRBV3-1 (or the pseudogene TRBV3-2) and TRBJ1-6; no reliable D call. The CDR3 is 15 amino acids. Per the germline V gene, CDR1 is LGHDT and CDR2 is YNNKEL (reference sequence). The V end lost 2 bases, the J end lost 9 bases, and 14 bases lay between the germline ends.

V usage is TRBV5-1 and J usage is TRBJ1-2; D is ambiguous. With 4 bases removed from V and 7 bases from J, the gap between germline ends came to 17 bases. The CDR3 runs 14 residues. The germline CDR1 and CDR2 sequences are SGHRS and YFSETQ. Here the CDR3 reads CASSVSSGFGGYTF. The CDR3 DNA follows: TGCGCCAGCAGCGTCAGTTCGGGATTTGGTGGCTACACCTTC.

The V call is TRBV5-4, the J call TRBJ2-7; a weak D match, TRBD2 (5 bases). The CDR3 consists of 13 residues. The V end lost 1 base, the J end lost 2 bases, and 7 bases lay between the germline ends. From germline, CDR1 is SGHNT and CDR2 YYREEE (reference sequence). Here the CDR3 reads CASSLFGAYEQYF. CDR3 DNA sequence: TGTGCCAGCAGCTTGTTCGGGGCCTACGAGCAGTACTTC.

The chain recombines TRBV19 with TRBJ2-7; 9 positions match TRBD1. J lost 3 bases, V lost 5 bases, and 8 bases had no gene match. CDR3 size: 15 residues. Per germline, CDR1 LNHDA and CDR2 SQIVND (reference sequence). CDR3 sequence: CASSPGTGIIYEQYF. The CDR3 DNA is TGTGCCAGTAGTCCCGGGACAGGGATCATCTACGAGCAGTACTTC. The full variable domain, completed using reference TRBV19 and TRBJ2-7, is DGGITQSPKYLFRKEGQNVTLSCEQNLNHDAMYWYRQDPGQGLRLIYYSQIVNDFQKGDIAEGYSVSREKKESFPLTVTSAQKNPTAFYLCASSPGTGIIYEQYFGPGTRLTVT.

The table lists this clone with a count of one. The chain is built from TRBV7-9 and TRBJ1-1; no definite D call. The CDR3 is 13 residues long. Germline CDR1 SEHNR, CDR2 FQNEAQ (reference sequence). Trimming took 8 bases from V and 2 from J, leaving 12 bases between them. CDR3 amino acids: CASLALINTEAFF. The DNA of the CDR3 is TGTGCCAGCCTGGCATTGATCAACACTGAAGCTTTCTTT.

The chain links TRBV25-1 to TRBJ2-1; D might be TRBD1 (6 bases). This CDR3 region has 16 residues. Trimming removed 0 bases from V and 8 bases from J, with 17 bases in between. Germline CDR1 and CDR2: MGHDK and SYGVNS. In nucleotides, the CDR3 is TGTGCCAGCAGTGAATATCCCAGGGGAACTGGAGATGAGCAGTTCTTC. Translating it yields CASSEYPRGTGDEQFF.

The chain is built from TRBV9 and TRBJ2-3; TRBD2 matches 8 bases. The CDR3 contains 16 residues. The V and J ends lost 2 bases and 1 base, in that order; junction bases with no gene match: 6. Germline V gene lookup returns CDR1 SGDLS and CDR2 YYNGEE. The CDR3 bases are TGTGCCAGCAGCGTTCGGGGGGGCCAAGGCACAGATACGCAGTATTTT. It specifies CASSVRGGQGTDTQYF.

The V gene is TRBV10-1, the J gene TRBJ2-7, with D possibly matching TRBD1 (5 bases). CDR1 is WNHNN and CDR2 is SYGVQD in the germline V gene (reference sequence). Trimming removed 6 bases from V and 3 bases from J, with 12 bases in between. This CDR3 contains 13 residues. CDR3 DNA sequence: TGCGCCAGCAGCAGACAGATCAACTACGAGCAGTACTTC. Protein product: CASSRQINYEQYF.

The chain carries TRBV9 and TRBJ1-2, with D possibly matching TRBD1 (6 bases). Trimming cost V 0 bases and J 5 bases, with 23 bases left between them. Germline V CDR1 and CDR2: SGDLS, YYNGEE. The CDR3 has 18 amino acids. CDR3 nucleotide sequence: TGTGCCAGCAGCGTAGATCTGGGGGCCAATCCCGTTTCATATGGCTACACCTTC. It encodes CASSVDLGANPVSYGYTF.

The chain couples TRBV10-2 to TRBJ1-3; D unclear. The CDR3 totals 11 residues. The V gene lost 8 bases and the J gene lost 4 bases, with 6 bases spanning the gap. Germline CDR1 is WSHSY and CDR2 is SAAADI. The CDR3 region is CASLSGNTIYF. In DNA form, the CDR3 reads TGCGCCAGCCTATCCGGAAACACCATATATTTT.

The gene calls are TRBV7-6 and TRBJ1-1; possibly TRBD1 for D (6 bases). Germline CDR1 SGHVS, CDR2 FNYEAQ. The CDR3 consists of 16 residues. V lost 5 bases to trimming and J lost 6 bases, with 22 bases between them. Written as DNA, the CDR3 is TGTGCCAGCAGCCGACTTGCGGGGGCAAGGGGAGCTGAAGCTTTCTTT. It translates to CASSRLAGARGAEAFF.

The rearrangement links TRBV18 to TRBJ1-2; a weak D match, TRBD1 (6 bases). V was shortened by 1 base and J by 2 bases, with 11 bases between the two germline ends. There are 15 residues in the CDR3. The germline V gene encodes CDR1 KGHSH and CDR2 LQKENI. As DNA, the CDR3 is TGTGCCAGCTCACCACAAGGACAGCTCAACTATGGCTACACCTTC. This sequence encodes CASSPQGQLNYGYTF.

V usage is TRBV18 and J usage is TRBJ1-5, with D perhaps matching TRBD1 (6 bases). The length of the CDR3 is 15 residues. Trimming cost V 3 bases and J 5 bases, with 14 bases left between them. From germline, CDR1 is KGHSH and CDR2 LQKENI. CDR3 residues: CASSPGAGKDQPQHF. The CDR3 DNA is TGTGCCAGCTCACCGGGGGCAGGGAAAGATCAGCCCCAGCATTTT.